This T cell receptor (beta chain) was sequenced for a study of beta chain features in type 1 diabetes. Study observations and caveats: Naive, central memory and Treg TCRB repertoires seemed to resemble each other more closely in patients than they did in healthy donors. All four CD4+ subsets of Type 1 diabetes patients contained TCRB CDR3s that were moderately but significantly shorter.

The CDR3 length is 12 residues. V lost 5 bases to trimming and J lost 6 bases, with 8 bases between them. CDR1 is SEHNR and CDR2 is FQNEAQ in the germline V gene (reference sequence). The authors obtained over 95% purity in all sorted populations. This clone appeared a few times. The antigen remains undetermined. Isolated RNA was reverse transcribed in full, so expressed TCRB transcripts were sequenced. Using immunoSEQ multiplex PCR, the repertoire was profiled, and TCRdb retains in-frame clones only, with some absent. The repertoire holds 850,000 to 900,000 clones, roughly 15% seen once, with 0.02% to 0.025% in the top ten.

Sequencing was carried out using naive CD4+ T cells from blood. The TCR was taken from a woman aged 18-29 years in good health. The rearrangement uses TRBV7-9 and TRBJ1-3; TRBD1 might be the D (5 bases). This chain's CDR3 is CASSRGVNTIYF. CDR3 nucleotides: TGTGCCAGCAGCCGAGGGGTAAACACCATATATTTT.